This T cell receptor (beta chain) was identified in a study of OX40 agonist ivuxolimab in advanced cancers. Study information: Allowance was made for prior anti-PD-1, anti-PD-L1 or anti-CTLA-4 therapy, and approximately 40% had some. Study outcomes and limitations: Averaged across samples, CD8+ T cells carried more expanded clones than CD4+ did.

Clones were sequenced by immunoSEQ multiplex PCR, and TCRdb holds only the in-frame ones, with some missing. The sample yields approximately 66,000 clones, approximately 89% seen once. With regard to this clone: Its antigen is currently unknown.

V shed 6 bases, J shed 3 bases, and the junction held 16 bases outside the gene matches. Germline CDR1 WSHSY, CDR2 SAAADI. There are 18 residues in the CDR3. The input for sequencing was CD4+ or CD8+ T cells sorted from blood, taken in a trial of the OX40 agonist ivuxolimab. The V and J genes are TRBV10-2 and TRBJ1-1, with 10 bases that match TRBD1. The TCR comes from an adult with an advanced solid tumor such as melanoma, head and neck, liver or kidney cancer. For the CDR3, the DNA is TGCGCCAGCAGGAGAGTTGTTTACCGGGACAGGGGACACACTGAAGCTTTCTTT. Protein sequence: CASRRVVYRDRGHTEAFF.